This T cell receptor beta chain originates from a study of control samples from healthy donors and cancer patients. Per germline, CDR1 SEHNR and CDR2 FQNEAQ (reference sequence). CDR3 size: 15 residues. Trimming took 5 bases from V and 7 from J, leaving 18 bases between them. Sequencing used immunoSEQ multiplex PCR; TCRdb keeps in-frame clones, though not all of them. The data show 150,000 to 200,000 clones, with just over 90% seen just once and approximately 4% held by the top ten. The gene calls are TRBV7-9 and TRBJ2-1, with a weak D call TRBD2 (6 bases). Sequenced sample: blood. The TCR originated in an older woman in good health. CDR3 protein: CASSPRRGGLNEQFF. The CDR3 bases are TGTGCCAGCAGCCCCCGGCGGGGAGGATTGAATGAGCAGTTCTTC.